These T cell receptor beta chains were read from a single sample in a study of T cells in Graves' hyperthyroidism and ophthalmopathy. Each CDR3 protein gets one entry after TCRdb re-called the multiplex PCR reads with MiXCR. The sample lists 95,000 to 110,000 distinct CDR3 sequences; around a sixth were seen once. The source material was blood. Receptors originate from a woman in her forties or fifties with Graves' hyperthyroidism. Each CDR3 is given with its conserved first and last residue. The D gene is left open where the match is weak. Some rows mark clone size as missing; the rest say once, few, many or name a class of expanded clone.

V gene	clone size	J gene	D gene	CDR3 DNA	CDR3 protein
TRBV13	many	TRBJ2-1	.	TGTGCCAGCAGCCTCCGACTAGTTGGGGATGGTGAGCAGTTCTTC	CASSLRLVGDGEQFF
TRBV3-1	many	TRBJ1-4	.	TGTGCCAGCAGTAAAACCGGGACTTCCATCGCGGGTGAAAAACTGTTTTTT	CASSKTGTSIAGEKLFF
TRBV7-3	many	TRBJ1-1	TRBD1	TGTGCCAGCAGCGCAGGGGGTGGGAACACTGAAGCTTTCTTT	CASSAGGGNTEAFF
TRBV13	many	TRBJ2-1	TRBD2	TGTGCCAGCAGCTTAACTAGCGGGAGCGGCAATGAGCAGTTCTTC	CASSLTSGSGNEQFF
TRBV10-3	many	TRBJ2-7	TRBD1	TGTGCCATCAGTGGGGGGACAGGGCAGTACTTC	CAISGGTGQYF
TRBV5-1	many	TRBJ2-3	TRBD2	TGCGCCAGCAGCTTGGACGGGAGGGTCACAGATACGCAGTATTTT	CASSLDGRVTDTQYF
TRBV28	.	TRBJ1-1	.	TGTGCCAGCAGTTTGTTCGCTGAAGCTTTCTTT	CASSLFAEAFF
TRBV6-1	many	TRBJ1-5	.	TGTGCCAACAGTGAAGCCAGGGGCAATCAGCCCCAGCATTTT	CANSEARGNQPQHF
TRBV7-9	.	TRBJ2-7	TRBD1	TGTGCCAGCAGCTCCCGGGACAGACTCTACGAGCAGTACTTC	CASSSRDRLYEQYF
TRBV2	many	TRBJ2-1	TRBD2	TGTGCCAGCAGCTCTCTAGGAACTAGCGGGAGTGCTTCCTACAATGAGCAGTTCTTC	CASSSLGTSGSASYNEQFF
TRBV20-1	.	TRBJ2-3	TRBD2	TGCAGTGCTACCACAGGACTAGCGGGATTGGGGACAGGGGTTCTAGATACGCAGTATTTT	CSATTGLAGLGTGVLDTQYF
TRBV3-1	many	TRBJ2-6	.	TGTGCCAGCAGCAGCATAGGGTCTGGGGCCAACGTCCTGACTTTC	CASSSIGSGANVLTF
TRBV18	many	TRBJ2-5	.	TGTGCCAGCTCCTCGAAGGATGGCCGGGAGACCCAGTACTTC	CASSSKDGRETQYF
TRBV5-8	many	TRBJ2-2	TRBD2	TGTGCCAGCAGCTTGGCCCTAGCGGGAGACACCGGGGAGCTGTTTTTT	CASSLALAGDTGELFF
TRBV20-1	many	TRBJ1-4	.	TGCAGTGCTAGGCCAGGCAGTGCGAGTGAAAAACTGTTTTTT	CSARPGSASEKLFF
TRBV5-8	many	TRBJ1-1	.	TGTGCCAGCAGCTCGGCGGGAGCGAACACTGAAGCTTTCTTT	CASSSAGANTEAFF
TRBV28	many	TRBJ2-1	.	TGTGCCAGCGGGGGAGGTAGCGGCTCCTACAATGAGCAGTTCTTC	CASGGGSGSYNEQFF
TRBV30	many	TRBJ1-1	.	TGTGGGGGGGCGCGATCCACTGAAGCTTTCTTT	CGGARSTEAFF
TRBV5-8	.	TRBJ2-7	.	TGTGCCAGCAGCTTGGGGGGGTCTCTAGCGTACGAGCAGTACTTC	CASSLGGSLAYEQYF
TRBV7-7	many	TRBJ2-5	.	TGTGCTAGCAGCTCAGGGACACATCAAGAGACCCAGTACTTC	CASSSGTHQETQYF
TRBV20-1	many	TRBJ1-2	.	TGCAGTGCTAGAGAGGGGAACTATGGCTACACCTTC	CSAREGNYGYTF
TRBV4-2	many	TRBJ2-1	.	TGTGCCAGCAGCCAGAAGGGAACTCGCGACAACAATGAGCAGTTCTTC	CASSQKGTRDNNEQFF
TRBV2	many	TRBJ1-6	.	TGTGCCAGCAGTGAGCCGGGGGGATCCTATAATTCACCCCTCCACTTT	CASSEPGGSYNSPLHF
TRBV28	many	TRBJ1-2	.	TGTGCCAGCAGGTCAGGGGTCGATGGCTACACCTTC	CASRSGVDGYTF
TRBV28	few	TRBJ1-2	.	TGTGCCAGCAGTTTTCTGGGCCCCGACTATGGCTACACCTTC	CASSFLGPDYGYTF
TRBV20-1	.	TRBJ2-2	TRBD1	TGCAGTGCTTCAGACAGGGGCGGCACCGGGGAGCTGTTTTTT	CSASDRGGTGELFF
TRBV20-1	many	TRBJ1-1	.	TGCAGTGCTAGAGTGGTCGTAACTGAAGCTTTCTTT	CSARVVVTEAFF
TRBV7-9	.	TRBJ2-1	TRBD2	TGTGCCAGCAGCTTCCAACGCGGGAGGGGCAATGAGCAGTTCTTC	CASSFQRGRGNEQFF
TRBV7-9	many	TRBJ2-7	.	TGTGCCAGCAGCAGAGAGGGGGACGAGCAGTACTTC	CASSREGDEQYF
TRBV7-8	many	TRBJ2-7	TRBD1	TGTGCCAGCGGGATACAGGGGGCCCTCTACGAGCAGTACTTC	CASGIQGALYEQYF
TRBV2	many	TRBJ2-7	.	TGTGCCACCATGGACTCTTACCTCTCCTACGAGCAGTACTTC	CATMDSYLSYEQYF
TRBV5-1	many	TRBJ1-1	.	TGCGCCAGCAGTCAAGGGGGGAGCACTGAAGCTTTCTTT	CASSQGGSTEAFF
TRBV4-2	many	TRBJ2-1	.	TGTGCCAGCAGCCCGACTAACAACAATGAGCAGTTCTTC	CASSPTNNNEQFF
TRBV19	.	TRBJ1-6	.	TGTGCCAGTAGTACCGCCGGACTCGTCGGGTATAATTCACCCCTCCACTTT	CASSTAGLVGYNSPLHF
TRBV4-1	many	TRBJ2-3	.	TGCGCCAGCAGCCTACTGGACCTTAATACGCAGTATTTT	CASSLLDLNTQYF
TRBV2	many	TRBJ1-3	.	TGTGCCAGCCATGTCGGGACCTCTGGAAACACCATATATTTT	CASHVGTSGNTIYF
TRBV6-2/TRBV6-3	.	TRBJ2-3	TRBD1	TGTGCCAGCAGCGCCGGGACAGGGCCAGATACGCAGTATTTT	CASSAGTGPDTQYF
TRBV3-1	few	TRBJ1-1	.	TGTGCCAGCAGCCCTAGACGACAGAGGCCCCTGGGCACTGAAGCTTTCTTT	CASSPRRQRPLGTEAFF
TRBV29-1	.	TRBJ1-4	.	TGCAGCGCTGGAGCTAATGAAAAACTGTTTTTT	CSAGANEKLFF